The 17 T cell receptor beta chains below all came from one sample that was sequenced in a study of blood T cell repertoires in COVID-19. TCRdb's table, derived via immunoSEQ multiplex PCR, lists solely in-frame clones and lacks some. The table records under 200,000 clones, approximately 87% of them present only once. Sequencing used PBMCs or T cells enriched from blood (not recorded which). The receptors were sampled from a woman in her fifties or sixties who had recovered from COVID-19.

J is TRBJ1-2 and V is TRBV3-1 (or the pseudogene TRBV3-2); the D gene is possibly TRBD1 (5 bases). Germline loops: CDR1 LGHDT, CDR2 YNNKEL (reference sequence). Trimming cost V 2 bases and J 0 bases, with 16 bases left between them. The CDR3 is 17 amino acids. Here the CDR3 reads CASSQSDIFSANYGYTF. The CDR3, as DNA: TGTGCCAGCAGCCAATCGGACATATTCTCAGCTAACTATGGCTACACCTTC.

The rearrangement joins TRBV7-3 to TRBJ2-1; 8 nucleotides line up with TRBD1. The CDR3 loop spans 13 amino acids. Germline trimming cut 5 bases from V and 12 bases from J; bases unmatched to any gene: 9. CDR1 is SGHTA, CDR2 FQGTGA, per germline. CDR3 nucleotide sequence: TGTGCCAGCAGCCCGTACCCAGGGGGCTGGCAGTTCTTC. As protein: CASSPYPGGWQFF.

The V call is TRBV9, the J call TRBJ1-1; D is possibly TRBD1 (6 bases). The germline V gene encodes CDR1 SGDLS and CDR2 YYNGEE. Trimming removed 0 bases at V and 4 bases at J, with 10 bases between. This CDR3 spans 14 amino acids. The CDR3 here is CASSVVTGLTEAFF. The CDR3 nucleotides are TGTGCCAGCAGCGTAGTGACAGGTCTCACTGAAGCTTTCTTT.

The V gene is TRBV3-1 (or the pseudogene TRBV3-2), the J gene TRBJ2-1; a weak D match, TRBD2 (5 bases). This CDR3 is 13 amino acids long. Trimming shortened V by 2 bases and J by 3 bases, and 5 bases separated the two germline ends. The germline CDR1 and CDR2 sequences are LGHDT and YNNKEL (reference sequence). This CDR3 reads CASSQRDYNEQFF. The CDR3 DNA sequence: TGTGCCAGCAGCCAACGGGACTACAATGAGCAGTTCTTC.

The rearrangement links TRBV2 to TRBJ1-4; 8 bases fit TRBD1. V lost 4 bases to trimming and J lost 7 bases; unmatched junction nucleotides: 5. Germline CDR1 SNHLY, CDR2 FYNNEI. This CDR3 contains 14 residues. As DNA, the CDR3 is TGTGCCAGCAGTGGACAGGGGTCCGTTGAAAAACTGTTTTTT. This encodes CASSGQGSVEKLFF.

J is TRBJ1-1 and V is TRBV2; possibly TRBD1 for D (5 bases). Germline loops: CDR1 SNHLY, CDR2 FYNNEI. The CDR3 has 13 residues. V lost 7 bases to trimming and J lost 8 bases, with 17 bases between them. The CDR3 protein is CASTPPGVAEAFF. Written as DNA, the CDR3 is TGTGCCAGCACCCCCCCGGGGGTTGCCGAAGCTTTCTTT.

This chain connects TRBV14 to TRBJ2-1; TRBD2 matches 8 bases. The germline V gene encodes CDR1 SGHDN and CDR2 FVKESK. The CDR3 is made up of 16 amino acids. J was trimmed by 4 bases and V by 1 base; bases with no gene match: 6. The CDR3 reads CASSQALIAGYNEQFF. The CDR3 nucleotides read TGTGCCAGCAGCCAAGCCCTTATAGCGGGGTACAATGAGCAGTTCTTC. The full variable domain, completed using reference TRBV14 and TRBJ2-1, is EAGVTQFPSHSVIEKGQTVTLRCDPISGHDNLYWYRRVMGKEIKFLLHFVKESKQDESGMPNNRFLAERTGGTYSTLKVQPAELEDSGVYFCASSQALIAGYNEQFFGPGTRLTVL.

The chain combines TRBV11-2 with TRBJ2-5; 8 bases are shared with TRBD1. The CDR3 runs 14 residues. CDR1 is SGHAT and CDR2 is FQNNGV in the germline V gene. The V and J ends lost 5 bases and 1 base, in that order; junction bases with no gene match: 3. CDR3 region: CASSLGQAQETQYF. The CDR3 bases are TGTGCCAGCAGCCTGGGACAGGCCCAAGAGACCCAGTACTTC.

This sequence joins TRBV5-1 and TRBJ2-2; 8 nucleotides line up with TRBD2. The CDR3 length is 17 residues. The V gene end was trimmed by 4 bases and the J gene end by 0 bases; junction bases not matched to a gene: 8. Germline V gene sequence: CDR1 SGHRS, CDR2 YFSETQ. The CDR3 bases are TGCGCCAGCAGCCTAAGGTTAGCGGGAACGAACACCGGGGAGCTGTTTTTT. Its protein product is CASSLRLAGTNTGELFF.

This clone was seen a handful of times. This chain joins TRBV5-5 and TRBJ2-1; the match to TRBD2 covers 9 bases. Germline values: CDR1 SGHKS, CDR2 YYEKEE (reference sequence). This CDR3 comprises 15 residues. V lost 0 bases and J lost 5; bases outside the gene matches: 3. CDR3: CASSLGLAVNNEQFF. The CDR3, as DNA: TGTGCCAGCAGCTTGGGACTAGCGGTTAACAATGAGCAGTTCTTC.

The rearrangement links TRBV7-8 to TRBJ1-3, with D tentatively TRBD1 (5 bases). CDR1 is SGHVS and CDR2 is FQNEAQ in the germline V gene. The ends were cut back, 3 bases at V and 4 bases at J, with 13 bases in the middle. CDR3 length equals 15 residues. CDR3 residues: CASSFDGGQGNTIYF. The CDR3 nucleotides are TGTGCCAGCAGCTTTGACGGCGGACAAGGAAACACCATATATTTT.

The chain is built from TRBV5-5 and TRBJ2-3; maybe TRBD1 (6 bases). The germline V gene encodes CDR1 SGHKS and CDR2 YYEKEE (reference sequence). The CDR3 extends over 13 amino acids. Trimming removed 5 bases at V and 3 bases at J, with 10 bases between. The DNA for the CDR3 is TGTGCCAGCAGATACAGGGTGACAGATACGCAGTATTTT. It yields the protein CASRYRVTDTQYF.

CDR3 sequence (DNA): TGTGCCAGCAGTTTTCGGACAGAAAATTCACCCCTCCACTTT. This codes for CASSFRTENSPLHF. This chain joins TRBV27 and TRBJ1-6; TRBD1 might be the D (6 bases). The CDR3 is made up of 14 amino acids. CDR1 is MNHEY, CDR2 SMNVEV, per germline (reference sequence). Deletions cut 3 bases from V and 7 bases from J, with 10 bases between.

This clone is a singleton in its sample. The chain uses TRBV18 and TRBJ2-4; the D gene is possibly TRBD1 (6 bases). Germline-derived CDR1 and CDR2 are KGHSH and LQKENI. The V end lost 3 bases, the J end lost 0 bases, and 12 bases lay between the germline ends. The CDR3 is 16 residues long. This CDR3 reads CASSPPGHLAKNIQYF. CDR3 in DNA: TGTGCCAGCTCACCCCCGGGACATTTAGCCAAAAACATTCAGTACTTC.

The chain couples TRBV18 to TRBJ2-6; no firm D call. The V gene's germline CDR1 is KGHSH and CDR2 LQKENI. The germline V and J ends were trimmed by 3 bases and 4 bases, with 19 bases remaining between them. The CDR3 is made up of 18 amino acids. CDR3 sequence reads: CASSPLHPTPLGANVLTF. In nucleotides, the CDR3 is TGTGCCAGCTCACCTCTACATCCGACTCCTCTGGGGGCCAACGTCCTGACTTTC.

V and J are TRBV5-4 and TRBJ2-1; no clear D gene. Germline V CDR1 and CDR2: SGHNT, YYREEE (reference sequence). The length of the CDR3 is 15 residues. V was shortened by 0 bases and J by 0 bases, with 7 bases between the two germline ends. CDR3 nucleotide sequence: TGTGCCAGCAGCTTGGTGGGCAACTCCTACAATGAGCAGTTCTTC. This gives the protein CASSLVGNSYNEQFF.

CDR3 amino acids: CASSLSGTVNEQFF. In DNA form, the CDR3 reads TGTGCCAGCAGCCTATCCGGGACAGTCAATGAGCAGTTCTTC. This sequence joins TRBV5-4 and TRBJ2-1; 7 bases fit TRBD1. The CDR3 loop spans 14 amino acids. Germline V lookup: CDR1 SGHNT, CDR2 YYREEE (reference sequence). With 4 bases clipped from V and 6 bases from J, the junction kept 7 bases outside the gene matches.